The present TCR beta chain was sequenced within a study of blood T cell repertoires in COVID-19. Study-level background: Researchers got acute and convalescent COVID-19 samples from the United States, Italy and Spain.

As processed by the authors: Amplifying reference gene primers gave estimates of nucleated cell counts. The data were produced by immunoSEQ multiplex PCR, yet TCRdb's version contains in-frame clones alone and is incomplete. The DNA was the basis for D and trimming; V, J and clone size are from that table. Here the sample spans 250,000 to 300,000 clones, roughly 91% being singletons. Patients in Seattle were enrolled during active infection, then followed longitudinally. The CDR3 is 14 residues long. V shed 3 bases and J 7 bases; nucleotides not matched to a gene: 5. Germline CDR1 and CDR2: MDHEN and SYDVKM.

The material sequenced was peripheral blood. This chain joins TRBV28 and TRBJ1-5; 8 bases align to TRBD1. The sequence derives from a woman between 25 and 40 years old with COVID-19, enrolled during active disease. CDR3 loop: CASSLGTGLQPQHF. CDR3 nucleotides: TGTGCCAGCAGTTTGGGGACAGGATTGCAGCCCCAGCATTTT.